This T cell receptor beta chain was recorded in a study of OX40 agonist ivuxolimab in advanced cancers. Study-level results: Among the least clonally expanded were partial responders at 0.1-3.0 mg/kg.

The ends were cut back, 11 bases at V and 4 bases at J, with 30 bases in the middle. Germline V CDR1 and CDR2: MDHEN, SYDVKM. The CDR3 runs to 17 residues. This clone was seen only once. Antigen specificity is unknown. Here immunoSEQ multiplex PCR was the method, and the copy in TCRdb shows in-frame clones only, minus some. The data show about 90,000 clones, with under 95% seen just once and roughly 0.32% held by the top ten. The receptor was isolated from an adult with an advanced solid tumor such as melanoma, head and neck, liver or kidney cancer. V gene TRBV28 combines with J gene TRBJ2-7; D call uncertain. This material consisted of CD4+ or CD8+ T cells sorted from blood, taken in a trial of the OX40 agonist ivuxolimab. The CDR3 DNA follows: TGTGCCGGAGAACTCACGGGCCATGTACCTTCGCGGTACGAGCAGTACTTC. It is translated as CAGELTGHVPSRYEQYF.